One sample yielded the 32 T cell receptor beta chains listed below, sequenced in a study of cytomegalovirus exposure and HLA in healthy donors. The PCR contained 60 Vbeta and 13 Jbeta primers. Some clones are missing from TCRdb's copy, which holds only in-frame ones; the method was immunoSEQ multiplex PCR. The table lists under 200,000 clones, with about 6% in the top ten. Sequencing was carried out using PBMCs. Receptors originate from a man between 25 and 39 years old in good health and CMV-seronegative.

This chain joins TRBV6-6 and TRBJ1-4, with D perhaps matching TRBD1 (5 bases). Germline-derived CDR1 and CDR2 are MNHNY and SVGAGI (reference sequence). V lost 5 bases and J lost 8, with 18 bases in between. The CDR3 runs to 15 residues. CDR3 loop: CASSIFREAPEKLFF. Written as DNA, the CDR3 is TGTGCCAGCAGTATTTTCAGGGAGGCCCCAGAAAAACTGTTTTTT.

This chain connects TRBV2 to TRBJ1-2; possible D gene TRBD1, 5 bases. The CDR3 runs to 16 residues. Germline lookup yields CDR1 SNHLY and CDR2 FYNNEI. Between the trimmed V and J ends, which lost 8 bases and 0 bases, there was a span of 19 bases. CDR3 nucleotide sequence: TGTGCCAGCTTCACACTCACAGGTCCCTCTAACTATGGCTACACCTTC. It translates to CASFTLTGPSNYGYTF.

The V and J genes are TRBV4-1 and TRBJ2-5; possibly TRBD2 for D (6 bases). CDR1 MGHRA and CDR2 YSYEKL come from the germline V gene. Trimming shortened V by 3 bases and J by 5 bases, and 13 bases separated the two germline ends. This CDR3 comprises 14 residues. The CDR3 protein is CASSHPGSRETQYF. Here the CDR3 DNA reads TGCGCCAGCAGCCACCCCGGGAGCCGGGAGACCCAGTACTTC.

The chain joins TRBV5-1 to TRBJ1-2, with 7 bases aligning to TRBD1. Germline V gene sequence: CDR1 SGHRS, CDR2 YFSETQ. Unmatched junction bases numbered 3, after V lost 0 bases and J lost 4 bases. This CDR3 has 14 amino acids. The CDR3 loop is CASSLGQGPYGYTF. CDR3 coding DNA: TGCGCCAGCAGCTTGGGACAGGGTCCCTATGGCTACACCTTC.

This rearrangement joins TRBV29-1 to TRBJ1-2; 9 bases agree with TRBD1. V trimming: 7 bases; J trimming: 7 bases; junction bases outside the gene matches: 13. Germline V gene data show CDR1 as SQVTM and CDR2 as ANQGSEA. The CDR3 spans 14 residues. The CDR3 nucleotides are TGCAGCGCGGAAGGGACAGGGTCCCTGCCTGGCTACACCTTC. Translated: CSAEGTGSLPGYTF.

V is TRBV6-5 and J is TRBJ1-1; TRBD1 matches 8 bases. This CDR3 contains 15 residues. V shed 5 bases, J shed 3 bases, and the junction held 8 bases outside the gene matches. Per germline, CDR1 MNHEY and CDR2 SVGAGI. The CDR3 region is CASSVTGGWDTEAFF. DNA for the CDR3: TGTGCCAGCAGTGTAACAGGGGGTTGGGACACTGAAGCTTTCTTT.

The V gene is TRBV28, the J gene TRBJ1-1; D perhaps matches TRBD1 (6 bases). The CDR3 is 15 residues long. Trimming pared 6 bases from V and 3 bases from J, leaving 17 bases between. Germline V gene sequence: CDR1 MDHEN, CDR2 SYDVKM. CDR3 in DNA: TGTGCCAGCAGAAGTGGGGGGGCGAGGGACACTGAAGCTTTCTTT. Its protein product is CASRSGGARDTEAFF.

The chain links TRBV5-1 to TRBJ1-6, with TRBD1 identical over 10 bases. Germline V gene data show CDR1 as SGHRS and CDR2 as YFSETQ. Losses at the gene ends were 3 bases for V and 8 bases for J; bases not matched to a gene: 8. The CDR3 covers 16 residues. Here the CDR3 DNA reads TGCGCCAGCAGCTCGACAGGGGGCTTCGCGGATTCACCCCTCCACTTT. It encodes CASSSTGGFADSPLHF.

V is TRBV5-1 and J is TRBJ2-7, with D uncertain. Trimming removed 1 base from V and 1 base from J, with 12 bases in between. Germline V gives CDR1 SGHRS, CDR2 YFSETQ. This CDR3 is built from 15 residues. The DNA for the CDR3 is TGCGCCAGCAGCTTGCCCCTGACACATTCCTACGAGCAGTACTTC. Translating gives CASSLPLTHSYEQYF.

This rearrangement joins TRBV27 to TRBJ1-2; TRBD1 might be the D (6 bases). Trimming removed 3 bases from V and 5 bases from J, with 13 bases in between. The CDR3 extends over 14 amino acids. CDR1 and CDR2 from the germline V gene are MNHEY and SMNVEV (reference sequence). The CDR3 sequence is CASSFNRDTYGYTF. In nucleotides, the CDR3 is TGTGCCAGCAGTTTCAACCGGGACACTTATGGCTACACCTTC.

The V and J genes are TRBV18 and TRBJ1-2; unclear D gene. V was clipped by 3 bases and J by 1 base, with 15 bases between them. Germline loops: CDR1 KGHSH, CDR2 LQKENI. The CDR3 totals 16 residues. CDR3 coding DNA: TGTGCCAGCTCACCCCTTACGGAGCCCTTTAACTATGGCTACACCTTC. This gives the protein CASSPLTEPFNYGYTF.

The CDR3 loop is CASSPRGLAGGPETQYF. The DNA for the CDR3 is TGTGCCAGCAGCCCCCGGGGACTAGCGGGAGGGCCAGAGACCCAGTACTTC. This chain links TRBV9 with TRBJ2-5; 16 nucleotides line up with TRBD2. In germline, CDR1 is SGDLS, CDR2 YYNGEE. The CDR3 totals 17 residues. The ends lost 4 bases at V and 4 bases at J; junction bases unmatched: 7.

J is TRBJ1-1 and V is TRBV7-9; 7 positions match TRBD1. The V and J ends lost 2 bases and 5 bases, in that order; junction bases with no gene match: 8. From germline, CDR1 is SEHNR and CDR2 FQNEAQ (reference sequence). CDR3 size: 15 residues. The CDR3 sequence is CASSLKGAYSTEAFF. In nucleotides, the CDR3 is TGTGCCAGCAGCTTAAAGGGGGCATATAGTACTGAAGCTTTCTTT.

The chain employs TRBV11-2 and TRBJ2-1; 10 bases are shared with TRBD1. This CDR3 comprises 16 residues. Germline CDR1 and CDR2: SGHAT and FQNNGV. V gave up 4 bases and J gave up 6 bases; unmatched junction bases: 9. The CDR3 region is CASSSLGQGVINEQFF. As DNA, the CDR3 is TGTGCCAGCAGCTCACTTGGACAGGGGGTCATCAATGAGCAGTTCTTC.

This chain links TRBV4-3 with TRBJ2-2, with 14 bases aligning to TRBD2. Germline loops: CDR1 LGHNA, CDR2 YSLEER. V gave up 4 bases and J gave up 2 bases; unmatched junction bases: 6. This CDR3 comprises 18 residues. CDR3 residues: CASSPEGLAGANTGELFF. DNA for the CDR3: TGCGCCAGCAGCCCGGAGGGACTAGCGGGGGCCAACACCGGGGAGCTGTTTTTT.

The genes are TRBV9 and TRBJ2-1, with D maybe TRBD2 (6 bases). The CDR3 covers 12 residues. CDR1 is SGDLS and CDR2 is YYNGEE in the germline V gene. Trimming removed 3 bases at V and 9 bases at J, with 10 bases between. The CDR3 nucleotides are TGTGCCAGCAGCGGGATGGAGGGTGAGCAGTTCTTC. Translated: CASSGMEGEQFF.

The genes are TRBV5-1 and TRBJ1-4; 9 bases match TRBD1. Losses at the gene ends were 4 bases for V and 4 bases for J; bases not matched to a gene: 5. This CDR3 is 15 amino acids long. In germline, CDR1 is SGHRS, CDR2 YFSETQ. This CDR3 reads CASSGGQGGNEKLFF. Written as DNA, the CDR3 is TGCGCCAGCAGCGGGGGACAGGGAGGTAATGAAAAACTGTTTTTT.

The chain is built from TRBV5-4 and TRBJ2-7; 8 nucleotides line up with TRBD2. V trimming: 2 bases; J trimming: 1 base; junction bases outside the gene matches: 2. The CDR3 totals 14 residues. Germline V gives CDR1 SGHNT, CDR2 YYREEE (reference sequence). CDR3 in DNA: TGTGCCAGCAGCTTAGGGACTAGTTCCTACGAGCAGTACTTC. Residues: CASSLGTSSYEQYF.

For this clone: Other DNA sequences in this specimen translate into the identical CDR3. The chain uses TRBV27 and TRBJ1-5; 9 nucleotides line up with TRBD1. Germline V lookup: CDR1 MNHEY, CDR2 SMNVEV (reference sequence). Losses at the gene ends were 7 bases for V and 0 bases for J; bases not matched to a gene: 13. CDR3 length: 18 residues. For the CDR3, the DNA is TGTGCCAGCACTCCGACAGGGGGTTCGACCTATAGCAATCAGCCCCAGCATTTT. Translating it yields CASTPTGGSTYSNQPQHF.

The chain joins TRBV19 to TRBJ1-5, with 8 bases lining up with TRBD1. This CDR3 comprises 17 residues. V shed 4 bases, J shed 9 bases, and the junction held 17 bases outside the gene matches. The germline CDR1 and CDR2 sequences are LNHDA and SQIVND (reference sequence). CDR3 nucleotide sequence: TGTGCCAGTAGTAGGGTCGGGACAGGTCCCGCGGTTAGGCCCCAGCATTTT. Protein product: CASSRVGTGPAVRPQHF.

This chain links TRBV5-1 with TRBJ2-7; D perhaps matches TRBD1 (6 bases). The CDR3 has 16 amino acids. Germline V gives CDR1 SGHRS, CDR2 YFSETQ. The V end lost 0 bases, the J end lost 4 bases, and 17 bases lay between the germline ends. Here the CDR3 DNA reads TGCGCCAGCAGCTTGGGATCCTACAGGGATGGTTACGAGCAGTACTTC. Translation: CASSLGSYRDGYEQYF.

The CDR3, as DNA: TGTGCCAGCAGCCCGGGACAGGGGGGAATCAATGAGCAGTTCTTC. Its translation: CASSPGQGGINEQFF. The rearrangement links TRBV7-6 to TRBJ2-1; TRBD1 matches at 11 bases. From germline, CDR1 is SGHVS and CDR2 FNYEAQ. V lost 5 bases, J lost 6 bases, and 6 bases stayed unmatched. The CDR3 has 15 residues.

The CDR3 here is CASTNSGGGTDTQYF. In nucleotides, the CDR3 is TGCGCCAGCACCAACAGTGGGGGCGGCACAGATACGCAGTATTTT. This chain connects TRBV5-1 to TRBJ2-3, with a tentative D call TRBD1 (6 bases). This CDR3 contains 15 residues. V shed 6 bases and J shed 1 base, with 15 bases lying between them. The germline V gene has CDR1 SGHRS and CDR2 YFSETQ.

A word on this clone: Other DNA sequences in this sample translate to the same CDR3. The V and J genes are TRBV5-1 and TRBJ1-5; no clear D gene. The V end was cut by 3 bases, the J end by 0 bases, with 7 bases between. CDR3 length: 14 amino acids. Per germline, CDR1 SGHRS and CDR2 YFSETQ. The CDR3 region is CASSSGDSNQPQHF. The CDR3, as DNA: TGCGCCAGCAGCTCCGGGGATAGCAATCAGCCCCAGCATTTT.

The rearrangement joins TRBV4-1 to TRBJ1-2; D possibly corresponds to TRBD1 (5 bases). V lost 1 base, J lost 8 bases, and 14 bases lay in between. Germline loops: CDR1 MGHRA, CDR2 YSYEKL. The CDR3 is made up of 14 amino acids. In nucleotides, the CDR3 is TGCGCCAGCAGCCAAGCCGGGGGAACGGGGGGCTACACCTTC. It yields the protein CASSQAGGTGGYTF.

V and J are TRBV5-6 and TRBJ1-5; 7 bases map to TRBD1. CDR1 and CDR2 (germline): SGHDT, YYEEEE. Losses at the gene ends were 4 bases for V and 7 bases for J; bases not matched to a gene: 5. The CDR3 is made up of 13 amino acids. The CDR3 region is CASSGGGSQPQHF. DNA for the CDR3: TGTGCCAGCAGCGGAGGGGGCAGCCAGCCCCAGCATTTT.

Of note for this clone: In the same sample, other DNA sequences code for this CDR3. The V gene is TRBV7-9, the J gene TRBJ2-7; D might be TRBD2 (7 bases). The ends were cut back, 5 bases at V and 1 base at J, with 12 bases in the middle. In germline, CDR1 is SEHNR, CDR2 FQNEAQ (reference sequence). The CDR3 spans 14 residues. The CDR3, as DNA: TGTGCCAGCAGCCTACAGGGAGGGTCCTACGAGCAGTACTTC. Translated, it gives CASSLQGGSYEQYF. Looking up the rest from reference TRBV7-9 and TRBJ2-7 gives the full variable domain: DTGVSQNPRHKITKRGQNVTFRCDPISEHNRLYWYRQTLGQGPEFLTYFQNEAQLEKSRLLSDRFSAERPKGSFSTLEIQRTEQGDSAMYLCASSLQGGSYEQYFGPGTRLTVT.

J is TRBJ1-2 and V is TRBV27; a weak D match, TRBD1 (5 bases). In germline, CDR1 is MNHEY, CDR2 SMNVEV (reference sequence). Trimming stripped 3 bases from V and 6 bases from J, with 11 bases between. This CDR3 is built from 13 residues. The CDR3 here is CASSFQGNHGYTF. For the CDR3, the DNA is TGTGCCAGCAGTTTCCAGGGTAATCATGGCTACACCTTC.

This sequence joins TRBV5-5 and TRBJ1-3; no clear D. The CDR3 contains 15 residues. The germline gives CDR1 SGHKS, CDR2 YYEKEE (reference sequence). V shed 0 bases and J shed 7 bases, with 14 bases lying between them. The CDR3 nucleotides are TGTGCCAGCAGCTTGGATTCGGGAATTAAGAACACCATATATTTT. Protein product: CASSLDSGIKNTIYF.

The chain employs TRBV5-1 and TRBJ2-1; TRBD2 agrees at 8 bases. CDR3 size: 16 residues. V shed 3 bases and J 7 bases; nucleotides not matched to a gene: 12. The germline V gene has CDR1 SGHRS and CDR2 YFSETQ. CDR3 DNA sequence: TGCGCCAGCAGCTCGGGACTAGTTATGGGTAATAATGAGCAGTTCTTC. This sequence encodes CASSSGLVMGNNEQFF.

V and J are TRBV29-1 and TRBJ2-7, with 8 bases lining up with TRBD1. The junction had 10 bases not matched to a gene; V was cut back by 6 bases and J by 3 bases. Per germline, CDR1 SQVTM and CDR2 ANQGSEA. This CDR3 is 14 amino acids long. The CDR3 coding sequence is TGCAGCGTCCTCAGGGGGCTAGCCGACTACGAGCAGTACTTC. Its protein product is CSVLRGLADYEQYF.

This chain connects TRBV28 to TRBJ2-3, with 11 nucleotides matching TRBD2. Germline trimming cut 8 bases from V and 0 bases from J; bases unmatched to any gene: 10. This CDR3 has 17 amino acids. Per germline, CDR1 MDHEN and CDR2 SYDVKM. The CDR3 DNA is TGTGCCAGCCAGGCGTCTAGCGGGAGGCCTAGCACAGATACGCAGTATTTT. It is translated as CASQASSGRPSTDTQYF.